This T cell receptor beta chain derives from a study of regulatory T cells in long-lasting Graves disease. Study-level background: Patients with new Graves' disease had used antithyroid drugs below 3 months.

TCR beta libraries were built with iRepertoire HTBI primers and Arm-PCR of CDR3 regions. MiXCR was run by TCRdb on the multiplex PCR reads, yielding one entry per CDR3 protein. The sample contains hundreds of thousands of distinct CDR3 sequences, roughly a sixth of which appear only once. Time point of the sample: newly diagnosed GD, antithyroid drugs for less than 3 months. Isolated PBMC RNA provided the starting material for the TCR library. There are 15 residues in the CDR3. The ends were cut back, 4 bases at V and 1 base at J, with 11 bases in the middle. Germline V gives CDR1 SGHDN, CDR2 FVKESK. This clonotype was detected only a few times. The data also belong to a second study, concerning T cells in Graves' hyperthyroidism and ophthalmopathy. That study reports: Diagnoses were made from clinical symptoms, serum measures (thyroxine and TRAb), thyroid ultrasound and orbital computed tomography. HTBI primers were employed in a first-round RT-PCR of the TCR CDR3. In the blood, most expanded thyroid clonotypes above 0.001 appeared as well.

The sequence was collected from a man younger than 35 with Graves disease. Sample: peripheral blood mononuclear cells (PBMCs), taken at new diagnosis, from a patient treated with antithyroid drugs. J is TRBJ2-1 and V is TRBV14, with D unresolved. CDR3 sequence (DNA): TGTGCCAGCAGCCGCCGGATATTTTCCTACAATGAGCAGTTCTTC. This encodes CASSRRIFSYNEQFF. The full variable domain, its missing parts supplied by reference TRBV14 and TRBJ2-1, is EAGVTQFPSHSVIEKGQTVTLRCDPISGHDNLYWYRRVMGKEIKFLLHFVKESKQDESGMPNNRFLAERTGGTYSTLKVQPAELEDSGVYFCASSRRIFSYNEQFFGPGTRLTVL.